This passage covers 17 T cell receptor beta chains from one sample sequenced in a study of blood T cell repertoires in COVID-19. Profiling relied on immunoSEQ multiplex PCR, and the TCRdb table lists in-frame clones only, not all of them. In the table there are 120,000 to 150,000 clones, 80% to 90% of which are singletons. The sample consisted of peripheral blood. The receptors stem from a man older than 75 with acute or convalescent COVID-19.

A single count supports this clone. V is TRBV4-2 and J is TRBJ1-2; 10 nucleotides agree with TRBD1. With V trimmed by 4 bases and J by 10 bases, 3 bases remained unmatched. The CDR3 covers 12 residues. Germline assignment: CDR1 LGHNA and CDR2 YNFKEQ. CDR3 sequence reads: CASSPGTGVYTF. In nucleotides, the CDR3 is TGTGCCAGCAGCCCCGGGACAGGGGTCTACACCTTC.

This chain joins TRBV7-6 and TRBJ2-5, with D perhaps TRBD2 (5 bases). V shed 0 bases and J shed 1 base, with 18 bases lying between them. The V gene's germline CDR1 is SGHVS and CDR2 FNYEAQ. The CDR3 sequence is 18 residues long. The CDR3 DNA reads TGTGCCAGCAGCTTAGCACCCCTCGCGGGCGCTTCCCAAGAGACCCAGTACTTC. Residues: CASSLAPLAGASQETQYF.

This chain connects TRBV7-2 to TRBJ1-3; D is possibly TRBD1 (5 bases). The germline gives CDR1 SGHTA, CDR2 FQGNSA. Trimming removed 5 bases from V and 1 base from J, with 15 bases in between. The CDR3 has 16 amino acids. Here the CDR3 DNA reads TGTGCCAGCAGCCGCTCCCAGGGCGCGTCTGGAAACACCATATATTTT. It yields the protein CASSRSQGASGNTIYF.

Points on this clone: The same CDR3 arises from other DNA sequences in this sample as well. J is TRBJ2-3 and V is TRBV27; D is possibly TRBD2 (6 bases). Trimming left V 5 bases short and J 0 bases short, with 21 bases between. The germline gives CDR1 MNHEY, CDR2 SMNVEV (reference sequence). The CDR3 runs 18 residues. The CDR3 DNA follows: TGTGCCAGCAGTACCTCCCCGGGCCTAGCGATTAGCACAGATACGCAGTATTTT. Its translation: CASSTSPGLAISTDTQYF.

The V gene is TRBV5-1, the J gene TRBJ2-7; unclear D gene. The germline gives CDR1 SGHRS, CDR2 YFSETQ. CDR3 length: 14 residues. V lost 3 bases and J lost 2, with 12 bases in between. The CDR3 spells CASSSDSTAYEQYF. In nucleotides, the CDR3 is TGCGCCAGCAGCTCCGACTCTACCGCCTACGAGCAGTACTTC.

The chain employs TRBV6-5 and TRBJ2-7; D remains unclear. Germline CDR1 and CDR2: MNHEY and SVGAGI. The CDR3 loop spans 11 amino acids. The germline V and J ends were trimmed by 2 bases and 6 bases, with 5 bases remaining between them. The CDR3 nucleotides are TGTGCCAGCAGTTACAACACCGAGCAGTACTTC. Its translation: CASSYNTEQYF.

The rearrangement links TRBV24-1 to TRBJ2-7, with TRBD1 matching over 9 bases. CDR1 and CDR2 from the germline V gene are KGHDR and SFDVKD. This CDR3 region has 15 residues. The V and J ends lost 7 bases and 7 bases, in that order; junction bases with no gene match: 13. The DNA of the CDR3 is TGTGCCACCAGCCTGACCGGGACAGGGACCGGAGAGCAGTACTTC. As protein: CATSLTGTGTGEQYF.

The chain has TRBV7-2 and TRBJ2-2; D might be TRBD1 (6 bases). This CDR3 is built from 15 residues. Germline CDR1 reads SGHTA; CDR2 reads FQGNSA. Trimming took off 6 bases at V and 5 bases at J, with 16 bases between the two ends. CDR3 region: CASRTEGGGTGELFF. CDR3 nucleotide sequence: TGTGCCAGCAGGACTGAAGGGGGTGGGACCGGGGAGCTGTTTTTT.

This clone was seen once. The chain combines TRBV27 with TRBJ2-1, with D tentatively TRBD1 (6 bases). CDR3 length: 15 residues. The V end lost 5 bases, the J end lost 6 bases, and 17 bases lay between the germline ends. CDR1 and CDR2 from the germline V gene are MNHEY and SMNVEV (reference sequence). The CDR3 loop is CASSAPGVGVNEQFF. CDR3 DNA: TGTGCCAGCAGTGCCCCAGGGGTGGGGGTCAATGAGCAGTTCTTC.

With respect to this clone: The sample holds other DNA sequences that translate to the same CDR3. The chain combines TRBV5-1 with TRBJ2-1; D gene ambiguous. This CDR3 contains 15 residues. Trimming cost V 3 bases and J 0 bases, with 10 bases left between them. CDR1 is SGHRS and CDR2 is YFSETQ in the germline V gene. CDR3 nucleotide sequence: TGCGCCAGCAGCTCGTCCGGTAGCTCCTACAATGAGCAGTTCTTC. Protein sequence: CASSSSGSSYNEQFF. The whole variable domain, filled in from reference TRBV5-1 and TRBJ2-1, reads KAGVTQTPRYLIKTRGQQVTLSCSPISGHRSVSWYQQTPGQGLQFLFEYFSETQRNKGNFPGRFSGRQFSNSRSEMNVSTLELGDSALYLCASSSSGSSYNEQFFGPGTRLTVL.

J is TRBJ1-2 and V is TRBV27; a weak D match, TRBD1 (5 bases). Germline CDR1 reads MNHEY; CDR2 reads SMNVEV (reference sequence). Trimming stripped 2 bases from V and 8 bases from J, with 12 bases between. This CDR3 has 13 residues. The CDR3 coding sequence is TGTGCCAGCAGTTTAGGACCCGGGGGGGGCTACACCTTC. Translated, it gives CASSLGPGGGYTF.

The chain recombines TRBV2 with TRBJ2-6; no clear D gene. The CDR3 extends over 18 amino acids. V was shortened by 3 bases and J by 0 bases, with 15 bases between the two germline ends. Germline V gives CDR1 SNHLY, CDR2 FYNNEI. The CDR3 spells CASSEWAVTYSGANVLTF. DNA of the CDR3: TGTGCCAGCAGTGAGTGGGCAGTTACTTACTCTGGGGCCAACGTCCTGACTTTC. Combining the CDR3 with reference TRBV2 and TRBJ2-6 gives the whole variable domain EPEVTQTPSHQVTQMGQEVILRCVPISNHLYFYWYRQILGQKVEFLVSFYNNEISEKSEIFDDQFSVERPDGSNFTLKIRSTKLEDSAMYFCASSEWAVTYSGANVLTFGAGSRLTVL.

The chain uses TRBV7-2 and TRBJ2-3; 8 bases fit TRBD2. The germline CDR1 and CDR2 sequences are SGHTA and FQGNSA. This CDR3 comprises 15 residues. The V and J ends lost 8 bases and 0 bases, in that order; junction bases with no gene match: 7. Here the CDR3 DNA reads TGTGCCAGCGGGGGAGCGGGGGCTAGCACAGATACGCAGTATTTT. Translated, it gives CASGGAGASTDTQYF.

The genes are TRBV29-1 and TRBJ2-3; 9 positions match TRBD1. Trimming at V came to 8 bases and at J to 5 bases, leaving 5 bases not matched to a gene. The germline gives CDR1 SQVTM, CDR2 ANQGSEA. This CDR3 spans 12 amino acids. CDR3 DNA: TGCAGCACGGGACAGGGAATAGATACGCAGTATTTT. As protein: CSTGQGIDTQYF.

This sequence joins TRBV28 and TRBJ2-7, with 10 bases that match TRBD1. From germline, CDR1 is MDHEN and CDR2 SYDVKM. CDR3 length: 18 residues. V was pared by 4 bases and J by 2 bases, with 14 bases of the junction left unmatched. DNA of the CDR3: TGTGCCAGCAGTTCCGCCCGGGGTCGACAGGGGGCCCCCTACGAGCAGTACTTC. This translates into CASSSARGRQGAPYEQYF.

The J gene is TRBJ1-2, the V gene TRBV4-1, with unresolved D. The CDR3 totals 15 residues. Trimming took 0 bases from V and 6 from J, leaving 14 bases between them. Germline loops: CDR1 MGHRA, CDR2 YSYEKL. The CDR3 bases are TGCGCCAGCAGCCAAGATCGGACTCCAATGGATGGCTACACCTTC. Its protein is CASSQDRTPMDGYTF.

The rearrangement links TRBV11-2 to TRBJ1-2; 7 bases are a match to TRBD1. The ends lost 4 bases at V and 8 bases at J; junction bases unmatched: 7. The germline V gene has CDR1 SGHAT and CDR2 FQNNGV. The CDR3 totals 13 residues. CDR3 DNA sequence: TGTGCCAGCAGCTCAACAGGGGCGCGGGGCTACACCTTC. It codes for CASSSTGARGYTF.